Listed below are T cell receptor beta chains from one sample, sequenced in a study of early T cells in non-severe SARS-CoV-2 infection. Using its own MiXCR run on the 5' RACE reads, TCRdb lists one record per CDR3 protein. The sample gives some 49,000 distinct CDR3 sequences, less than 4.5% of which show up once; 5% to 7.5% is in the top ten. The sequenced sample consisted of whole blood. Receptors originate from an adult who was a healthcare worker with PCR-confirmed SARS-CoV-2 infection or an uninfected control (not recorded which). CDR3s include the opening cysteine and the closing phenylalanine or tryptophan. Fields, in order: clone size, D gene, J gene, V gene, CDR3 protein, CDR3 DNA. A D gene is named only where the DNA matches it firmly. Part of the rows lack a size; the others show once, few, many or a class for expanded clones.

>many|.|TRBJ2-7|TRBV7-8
CASSVDSAEQYF
TGTGCCAGCAGCGTAGACTCCGCCGAGCAGTACTTC
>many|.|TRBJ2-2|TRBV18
CASSPYKDPNTGELFF
TGTGCCAGCTCACCATACAAGGACCCGAACACCGGGGAGCTGTTTTTT
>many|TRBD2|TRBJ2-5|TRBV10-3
CAISESGTSGKYQETQYF
TGTGCCATCAGTGAGTCGGGGACTAGCGGGAAGTACCAAGAGACCCAGTACTTC
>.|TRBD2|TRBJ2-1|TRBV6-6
CASSYRGLAGGLSSYNEQFF
TGTGCCAGCAGTTACAGGGGACTAGCGGGGGGCCTCAGCTCCTACAATGAGCAGTTCTTC
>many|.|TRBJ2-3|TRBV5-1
CASSGTDLRGPDTQYF
TGCGCCAGCAGCGGAACGGATCTCCGAGGACCAGATACGCAGTATTTT
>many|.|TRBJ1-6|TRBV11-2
CASSTLRQGSSPLHF
TGTGCCAGCAGCACCCTGCGGCAGGGGAGTTCACCCCTCCACTTT
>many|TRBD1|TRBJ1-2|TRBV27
CASSLIGRGFPFDGYTF
TGTGCCAGCAGTTTAATTGGCAGGGGGTTCCCCTTTGATGGCTACACCTTC
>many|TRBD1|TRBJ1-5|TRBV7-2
CASSGQGGGNQPQHF
TGTGCCAGCAGCGGACAGGGCGGAGGCAATCAGCCCCAGCATTTT
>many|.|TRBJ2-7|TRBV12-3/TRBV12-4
CASRPDSYEQYF
TGTGCCAGCAGGCCGGACAGCTACGAGCAGTACTTC
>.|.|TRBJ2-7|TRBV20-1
CSARDRPRQEQYF
TGCAGTGCTAGAGATCGACCACGTCAGGAGCAGTACTTC
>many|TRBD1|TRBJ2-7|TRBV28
CATTIKDRVISEQYF
TGTGCCACTACGATCAAGGACAGGGTGATAAGCGAGCAGTACTTC
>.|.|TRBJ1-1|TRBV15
CATSRDLGENTEAFF
TGTGCCACCAGCAGAGATCTTGGGGAGAACACTGAAGCTTTCTTT
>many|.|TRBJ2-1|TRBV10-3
CAISPQSRGRAHNEQFF
TGTGCCATCAGTCCTCAATCCAGGGGACGTGCCCACAATGAGCAGTTCTTC
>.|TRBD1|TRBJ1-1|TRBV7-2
CASSPTGLTEAFF
TGTGCCAGCAGCCCGACAGGGCTCACTGAAGCTTTCTTT
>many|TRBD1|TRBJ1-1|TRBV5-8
CASTTGTVSLTEAFF
TGTGCCAGCACCACTGGGACAGTATCTTTAACTGAAGCTTTCTTT
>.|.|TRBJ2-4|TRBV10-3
CAISESRAAKNIQYF
TGTGCCATCAGTGAGTCCAGGGCGGCTAAGAACATTCAGTACTTC
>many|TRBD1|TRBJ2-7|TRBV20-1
CSARGQGSVYEQYF
TGCAGTGCGAGGGGGCAGGGAAGCGTTTACGAGCAGTACTTC
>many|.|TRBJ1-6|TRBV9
CASSLTRGSPLHF
TGTGCCAGCAGCCTAACGAGGGGTTCACCCCTCCACTTT
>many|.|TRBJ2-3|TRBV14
CASSQDYGAFGVGTDTQYF
TGTGCCAGCAGCCAAGATTATGGGGCCTTCGGGGTGGGCACAGATACGCAGTATTTT
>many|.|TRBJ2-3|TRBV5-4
CASSLVTTSSTDTQYF
TGTGCCAGCAGCTTAGTGACAACATCTAGCACAGATACGCAGTATTTT
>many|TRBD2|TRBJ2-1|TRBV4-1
CASSHILWASGRNLYWNEQFF
TGCGCCAGCAGCCACATACTCTGGGCTAGCGGGAGGAATCTATATTGGAATGAGCAGTTCTTC
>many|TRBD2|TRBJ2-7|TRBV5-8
CASSYGTSGRASYEQYF
TGTGCCAGCAGCTACGGGACTAGCGGGCGGGCCTCCTACGAGCAGTACTTC
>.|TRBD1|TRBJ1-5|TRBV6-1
CASSAGQGSNQPQHF
TGTGCCAGCAGCGCTGGACAGGGTAGCAATCAGCCCCAGCATTTT
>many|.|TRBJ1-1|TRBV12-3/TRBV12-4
CASSLALSGAFF
TGTGCCAGCAGTTTAGCGCTGTCGGGAGCTTTCTTT
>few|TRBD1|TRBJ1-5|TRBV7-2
CASSPTGNGRNQPQHF
TGTGCCAGCAGCCCGACAGGGAATGGTCGCAATCAGCCCCAGCATTTT
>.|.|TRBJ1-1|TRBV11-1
CASSLVQGITEAFF
TGTGCCAGCAGCTTAGTCCAGGGGATAACTGAAGCTTTCTTT
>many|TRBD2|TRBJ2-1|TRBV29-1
CSPQRAGGPNNEQFF
TGCAGCCCCCAAAGAGCGGGAGGGCCTAATAATGAGCAGTTCTTC
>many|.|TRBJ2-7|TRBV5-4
CASAWAGVGYEQYF
TGTGCCAGCGCCTGGGCAGGGGTTGGCTACGAGCAGTACTTC
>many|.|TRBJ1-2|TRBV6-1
CASSESDTDYGYTF
TGTGCCAGCAGTGAATCTGATACAGACTATGGCTACACCTTC
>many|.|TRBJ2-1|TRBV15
CATSRDLGSTGEQFF
TGTGCCACCAGCAGAGATCTGGGGAGCACCGGGGAGCAGTTCTTC
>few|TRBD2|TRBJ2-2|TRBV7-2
CASTQRGGSPGELFF
TGTGCCAGCACCCAGCGGGGGGGCTCTCCCGGGGAGCTGTTTTTT
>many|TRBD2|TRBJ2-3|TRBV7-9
CASSLRGADTQYF
TGTGCCAGCAGCTTACGGGGGGCAGATACGCAGTATTTT
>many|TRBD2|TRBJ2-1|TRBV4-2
CASSPLAGYNEQFF
TGTGCCAGCAGCCCCCTAGCGGGTTACAATGAGCAGTTCTTC
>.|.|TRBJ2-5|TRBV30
CAWTHRGQRFQETQYF
TGTGCCTGGACGCACCGGGGGCAGAGATTTCAAGAGACCCAGTACTTC
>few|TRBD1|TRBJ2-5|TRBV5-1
CASSGGQEQETQYF
TGCGCCAGCAGCGGAGGACAGGAGCAAGAGACCCAGTACTTC
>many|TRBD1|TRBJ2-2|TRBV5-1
CASSAMTGEAGELFF
TGCGCCAGCAGCGCCATGACAGGGGAAGCCGGGGAGCTGTTTTTT
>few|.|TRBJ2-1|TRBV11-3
CASSLGPGNEQFF
TGTGCCAGCAGCTTGGGACCGGGGAATGAGCAGTTCTTC
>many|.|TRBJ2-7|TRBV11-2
CASSSRQASYEQYF
TGTGCCAGCAGCTCTCGACAGGCAAGCTACGAGCAGTACTTC
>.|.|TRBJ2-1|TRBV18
CASSSGTVSYNEQFF
TGTGCCAGCTCATCGGGGACCGTCTCCTACAATGAGCAGTTCTTC
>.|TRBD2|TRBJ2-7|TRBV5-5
CASSFSGTSSYEQYF
TGTGCCAGCAGCTTTAGCGGGACGAGCTCCTACGAGCAGTACTTC
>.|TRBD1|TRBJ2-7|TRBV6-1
CASSSRDRALEQYF
TGTGCCAGCAGTTCCCGGGACAGGGCCCTCGAGCAGTACTTC
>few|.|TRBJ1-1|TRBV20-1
CSARGGTGNTEAFF
TGCAGTGCTAGAGGGGGGACCGGGAACACTGAAGCTTTCTTT
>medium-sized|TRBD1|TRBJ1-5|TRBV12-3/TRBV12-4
CASSWGTASNQPQHF
TGTGCCAGCAGTTGGGGGACAGCTAGCAATCAGCCCCAGCATTTT
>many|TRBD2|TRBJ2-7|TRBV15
CATSRVIGGSLNEQYF
TGTGCCACCAGCAGAGTAATAGGCGGGAGTCTTAACGAGCAGTACTTC